These 18 T cell receptor beta chains originate from one sample sequenced in a study of early T cells in non-severe SARS-CoV-2 infection. TCRdb reanalysed the 5' RACE reads using MiXCR and keeps one entry per CDR3 protein. The sample has 65,000 to 90,000 distinct CDR3 sequences; 9.5% to 15% are singletons. Sequenced: whole blood. These TCRs come from an adult who was a healthcare worker with PCR-confirmed SARS-CoV-2 infection or an uninfected control (not recorded which).

Ten or more counts support this clonotype. The V and J genes are TRBV20-1 and TRBJ1-3; the match to TRBD1 covers 9 bases. Trimming at V came to 0 bases and at J to 1 base, leaving 13 bases not matched to a gene. CDR1 and CDR2 (germline): DFQATT, SNEGSKA (reference sequence). The CDR3 has 19 residues. The CDR3 region has the DNA TGCAGTGCTAGAGATGGTGCGGACAGGGGTTGGGCTTCTGGAAACACCATATATTTT. This encodes CSARDGADRGWASGNTIYF.

This clonotype showed up many times. The V and J genes are TRBV20-1 and TRBJ2-7; 11 bases map to TRBD2. Per the germline V gene, CDR1 is DFQATT and CDR2 is SNEGSKA (reference sequence). This CDR3 region has 15 residues. The ends lost 6 bases at V and 5 bases at J; junction bases unmatched: 12. The CDR3 reads CSALTSGSPRDEQYF. The CDR3 bases are TGCAGTGCGCTAACTAGCGGGAGCCCGAGGGACGAGCAGTACTTC.

This clonotype was detected only a few times. The rearrangement links TRBV25-1 to TRBJ2-2; D is uncertain. V dropped 7 bases and J dropped 2 bases, with 8 bases sitting between them. Germline V gives CDR1 MGHDK, CDR2 SYGVNS. The CDR3 loop spans 13 amino acids. The CDR3 loop is CASIYENTGELFF. The CDR3 DNA is TGTGCCAGCATATACGAAAACACCGGGGAGCTGTTTTTT.

This clonotype has a count of ten or more. V gene TRBV10-3 combines with J gene TRBJ2-3; D uncertain. Trimming took off 2 bases at V and 0 bases at J, with 9 bases between the two ends. CDR1 is ENHRY, CDR2 SYGVKD, per germline. This CDR3 is 15 amino acids long. CDR3 nucleotides: TGTGCCATCAGTGAGGGGCAGTTGAGCACAGATACGCAGTATTTT. Translation gives CAISEGQLSTDTQYF.

This clonotype was found a few times. The chain is built from TRBV29-1 and TRBJ1-2, with TRBD1 identical over 7 bases. The germline CDR1 and CDR2 sequences are SQVTM and ANQGSEA. Trimming removed 7 bases from V and 1 base from J; junction bases left unmatched: 3. The CDR3 covers 12 residues. The CDR3, as DNA: TGCAGCGGCCGGGACAGTAACTATGGCTACACCTTC. It codes for CSGRDSNYGYTF.

To note about this clonotype: Because it lacks the conserved phenylalanine or tryptophan at the end, this CDR3 is likely a read error. The DNA is omitted, as the CDR3 cannot be located on it reliably, and the CDR3 follows TCRdb's listing. The CDR3 loop is CASSYEGLKN. This chain connects TRBV6-6 to TRBJ2-3; the tabulated D call, TRBD2, remains unverified against the DNA. The V gene's germline CDR1 is MNHNY and CDR2 SVGAGI (reference sequence). Both ends counted, the CDR3 spans 10 residues.

CDR3 loop: CASRTQEDQPQHF. DNA of the CDR3: TGTGCCAGCAGGACACAGGAAGATCAGCCCCAGCATTTT. J is TRBJ1-5 and V is TRBV6-1; the D gene is possibly TRBD1 (5 bases). Germline CDR1 reads MNHNS; CDR2 reads SASEGT. Trimming removed 6 bases at V and 5 bases at J, with 11 bases between. The CDR3 is made up of 13 amino acids.

This clonotype was counted a few times. The rearrangement links TRBV30 to TRBJ1-2; D gene uncertain. CDR1 is GTSNPN and CDR2 is SVGIG in the germline V gene (reference sequence). The CDR3 contains 14 residues. The V gene lost 0 bases and the J gene lost 7 bases, with 15 bases spanning the gap. The CDR3 sequence: CAWSVQTTMGGYTF. The CDR3 nucleotides are TGTGCCTGGAGTGTACAGACAACTATGGGTGGCTACACCTTC.

This clonotype was seen ten or more times. The chain combines TRBV6-5 with TRBJ1-2; weak D call: TRBD1 (5 bases). The CDR3 length is 15 residues. V was cut by 2 bases and J by 9 bases, with 19 bases left in between. The germline V gene has CDR1 MNHEY and CDR2 SVGAGI. The CDR3 DNA is TGTGCCAGCAGTTACCGCCCTGCGGGGGAGGGTAGCTACACCTTC. It yields the protein CASSYRPAGEGSYTF.

In regard to this clonotype: A much more abundant neighbour one base away suggests this may be a read error. The chain joins TRBV12-3 or TRBV12-4 to TRBJ2-7, with D possibly called TRBD1 or TRBD2 (5 bases each). The CDR3 totals 12 residues. The CDR3 loop is CAGSLRGDEQYF. In nucleotides, the CDR3 is TGTGCCGGCAGTTTGAGGGGAGACGAGCAGTACTTC.

This clonotype was recorded many times. V usage is TRBV7-9 and J usage is TRBJ2-2, with 8 bases aligning to TRBD1. Germline assignment: CDR1 SEHNR and CDR2 FQNEAQ (reference sequence). Trimming at V came to 5 bases and at J to 0 bases, leaving 5 bases not matched to a gene. The CDR3 has 16 residues. The CDR3 reads CASSPDRVANTGELFF. The CDR3 nucleotides read TGTGCCAGCAGCCCGGACAGGGTCGCGAACACCGGGGAGCTGTTTTTT.

This clonotype occurred a few times. The chain combines TRBV29-1 with TRBJ2-7, with D possibly matching TRBD1 (5 bases). V lost 5 bases, J lost 0 bases, and 11 bases lay in between. Germline V gives CDR1 SQVTM, CDR2 ANQGSEA. CDR3 length equals 13 residues. The CDR3: CSVLTAISYEQYF. CDR3 in DNA: TGCAGCGTTTTGACAGCTATCTCCTACGAGCAGTACTTC.

In this sample, this clonotype turned up many times. CDR3 loop: CSAKGPGVDQPQHF. The CDR3 coding sequence is TGCAGTGCTAAAGGGCCGGGGGTAGATCAGCCCCAGCATTTT. V and J are TRBV20-1 and TRBJ1-5, with D maybe TRBD1 (5 bases). The CDR3 contains 14 residues. Trimming stripped 4 bases from V and 5 bases from J, with 15 bases between. Germline CDR1 reads DFQATT; CDR2 reads SNEGSKA (reference sequence).

This clonotype has only a few counts. This chain links TRBV14 with TRBJ2-5; D is possibly TRBD1 (6 bases). The germline CDR1 and CDR2 sequences are SGHDN and FVKESK. V lost 3 bases to trimming and J lost 9 bases, with 14 bases between them. The CDR3 consists of 13 residues. CDR3 DNA sequence: TGTGCCAGCAGCCACGGACAGTTCTCGGCCCAGTACTTC. This translates into CASSHGQFSAQYF.

CDR3: CASSPGTDYGYTF. The CDR3 bases are TGTGCCAGCTCACCAGGGACAGATTATGGCTACACCTTC. The genes are TRBV18 and TRBJ1-2; 7 bases align to TRBD1. V shed 2 bases and J 5 bases; nucleotides not matched to a gene: 2. The V gene's germline CDR1 is KGHSH and CDR2 LQKENI. This CDR3 has 13 amino acids.

This clonotype was counted ten times or more. The chain links TRBV5-4 to TRBJ2-1; 14 bases are shared with TRBD2. Germline CDR1 reads SGHNT; CDR2 reads YYREEE (reference sequence). The J segment lost 8 bases and the V segment lost 3 bases, leaving 10 bases of the junction unmatched. The CDR3 has 17 amino acids. In DNA, the CDR3 is TGTGCCAGCAGCTGGACCGGGACTAGCGGGGGAACGTATGAGCAGTTCTTC. Translating gives CASSWTGTSGGTYEQFF.

This rearrangement joins TRBV30 to TRBJ2-5, with D tentatively TRBD1 (5 bases). The CDR3 has 12 residues. Trimming stripped 1 base from V and 7 bases from J, with 10 bases between. CDR1 and CDR2 (germline): GTSNPN, SVGIG (reference sequence). CDR3 in DNA: TGTGCCTGGAGTGCATTTCAGGGGACCCAGTACTTC. Translation gives CAWSAFQGTQYF.

A word on this clonotype: A much larger clone differs by one base, so this may be a read error. The chain carries TRBV2 and TRBJ2-5; 14 nucleotides line up with TRBD2. The V gene's germline CDR1 is SNHLY and CDR2 FYNNEI. This CDR3 has 17 amino acids. V lost 4 bases, J lost 5 bases, and 9 bases stayed unmatched. The CDR3 loop is CASSANRLAGGQETQYF. Written as DNA, the CDR3 is TGTGCCAGCAGTGCAAACCGACTAGCGGGGGGGCAGGAGACCCAGTACTTC. The whole variable domain, remainder taken from reference TRBV2 and TRBJ2-5, is EPEVTQTPSHQVTQMGQEVILRCVPISNHLYFYWYRQILGQKVEFLVSFYNNEISEKSEIFDDQFSVERPDGSNFTLKIRSTKLEDSAMYFCASSANRLAGGQETQYFGPGTRLLVL.